This passage covers 5 T cell receptor beta chains from one sample sequenced in a study of early T cells in non-severe SARS-CoV-2 infection. Each CDR3 protein gets one entry after TCRdb re-called the 5' RACE reads with MiXCR. Here the sample spans 35,000 to 40,000 distinct CDR3 sequences, about 5% being singletons. Material: whole blood. These receptors were obtained from an adult who was a healthcare worker with PCR-confirmed SARS-CoV-2 infection or an uninfected control (not recorded which).

The chain joins TRBV29-1 to TRBJ2-5; D uncertain. V was cut by 0 bases and J by 1 base, with 9 bases left in between. The CDR3 is 14 residues long. In germline, CDR1 is SQVTM, CDR2 ANQGSEA. The CDR3 loop is CSVEEITSQETQYF. CDR3 in DNA: TGCAGCGTTGAAGAAATAACTTCCCAAGAGACCCAGTACTTC.

This clonotype was detected many times. The chain is built from TRBV3-1 and TRBJ1-2; D might be TRBD1 (6 bases). This CDR3 has 15 amino acids. V was cut by 1 base and J by 4 bases, with 13 bases left in between. CDR1 is LGHDT, CDR2 YNNKEL, per germline (reference sequence). The CDR3 loop reads CASSQGRGAGYGYTF. Written as DNA, the CDR3 is TGTGCCAGCAGCCAAGGTCGGGGGGCGGGCTATGGCTACACCTTC.

Many counts were recorded for this clonotype. The genes are TRBV6-1 and TRBJ1-5; perhaps TRBD1 as D (5 bases). The CDR3 length is 12 residues. V lost 7 bases and J 2 bases, leaving 6 bases between the germline ends. The germline V gene encodes CDR1 MNHNS and CDR2 SASEGT. CDR3 region: CASTGGNQPQHF. CDR3 bases: TGTGCCAGCACGGGGGGCAATCAGCCCCAGCATTTT.

This clonotype was picked up many times. The V and J genes are TRBV7-9 and TRBJ2-2; a weak D match, TRBD1 (5 bases). From germline, CDR1 is SEHNR and CDR2 FQNEAQ (reference sequence). This CDR3 has 13 amino acids. Trimming removed 6 bases from V and 5 bases from J, with 10 bases in between. CDR3 nucleotides: TGTGCCAGCAGTCCAGGGAATACCGGGGAGCTGTTTTTT. Residues: CASSPGNTGELFF. Together with reference TRBV7-9 and TRBJ2-2, the CDR3 gives the full variable domain: DTGVSQNPRHKITKRGQNVTFRCDPISEHNRLYWYRQTLGQGPEFLTYFQNEAQLEKSRLLSDRFSAERPKGSFSTLEIQRTEQGDSAMYLCASSPGNTGELFFGEGSRLTVL.

As for this clonotype: A read error may explain this, as a much larger clone is one base away. The CDR3 loop reads CASSPAPGREQYF. CDR3 bases: TGTGCCAGCAGCCCAGCCCCCGGGAGGGAGCAGTACTTC. The chain employs TRBV9 and TRBJ2-7, with 7 bases matching TRBD2. Germline CDR1 is SGDLS and CDR2 is YYNGEE. CDR3 length: 13 residues. Trimming took 4 bases from V and 7 from J; bases not matched to a gene: 8.